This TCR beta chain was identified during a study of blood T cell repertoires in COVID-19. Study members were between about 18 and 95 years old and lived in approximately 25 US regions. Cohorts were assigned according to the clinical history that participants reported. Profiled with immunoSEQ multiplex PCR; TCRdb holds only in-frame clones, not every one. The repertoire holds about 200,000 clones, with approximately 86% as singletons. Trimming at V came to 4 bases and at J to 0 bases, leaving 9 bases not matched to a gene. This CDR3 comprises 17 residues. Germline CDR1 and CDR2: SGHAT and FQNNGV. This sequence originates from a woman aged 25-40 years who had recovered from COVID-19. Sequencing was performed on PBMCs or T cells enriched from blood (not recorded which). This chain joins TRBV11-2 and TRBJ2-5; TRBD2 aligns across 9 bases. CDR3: CASSSPRSGGYQETQYF. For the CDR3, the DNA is TGTGCCAGCAGCTCCCCTCGTAGCGGGGGCTACCAAGAGACCCAGTACTTC. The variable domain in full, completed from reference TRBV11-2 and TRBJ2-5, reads EAGVAQSPRYKIIEKRQSVAFWCNPISGHATLYWYQQILGQGPKLLIQFQNNGVVDDSQLPKDRFSAERLKGVDSTLKIQPAKLEDSAVYLCASSSPRSGGYQETQYFGPGTRLLVL.